The 5 T cell receptor beta chains below come from one sample, sequenced in a study of blood T cell repertoires in COVID-19. TCRdb keeps only in-frame clones here, not all; method: immunoSEQ multiplex PCR. The repertoire has 350,000 to 450,000 clones, around 87% of them found once; the top ten carry around 3%. Specimen: peripheral blood. The source of these receptors is a human donor in a cohort sampled during active COVID-19.

The rearrangement uses TRBV5-1 and TRBJ2-3; 13 nucleotides align to TRBD2. This CDR3 spans 16 amino acids. J gave up 4 bases and V 0 bases, and 2 bases lay outside the gene matches. CDR1 is SGHRS and CDR2 is YFSETQ in the germline V gene. The DNA for the CDR3 is TGCGCCAGCAGCTTGGGGACTAGCGGGAGATCAGATACGCAGTATTTT. Its protein product is CASSLGTSGRSDTQYF. The full variable domain, rest sourced from reference TRBV5-1 and TRBJ2-3, is KAGVTQTPRYLIKTRGQQVTLSCSPISGHRSVSWYQQTPGQGLQFLFEYFSETQRNKGNFPGRFSGRQFSNSRSEMNVSTLELGDSALYLCASSLGTSGRSDTQYFGPGTRLTVL.

The chain recombines TRBV19 with TRBJ1-4; TRBD1 aligns across 7 bases. This CDR3 comprises 15 residues. Germline CDR1 is LNHDA and CDR2 is SQIVND (reference sequence). J lost 6 bases, V lost 3 bases, and 7 bases had no gene match. CDR3 protein: CASSISRDSYEKLFF. CDR3 nucleotides: TGTGCCAGTAGTATTAGTCGGGACAGCTATGAAAAACTGTTTTTT.

This chain connects TRBV6-5 to TRBJ2-1; 9 positions match TRBD2. The junction had 11 bases not matched to a gene; V was cut back by 2 bases and J by 9 bases. The CDR3 runs 16 residues. Looked up from germline, CDR1 is MNHEY and CDR2 is SVGAGI. Here the CDR3 DNA reads TGTGCCAGCAGTTACCCCGTTGCGGGAGGGCCGAGTGAGCAGTTCTTC. It translates to CASSYPVAGGPSEQFF.

This sequence joins TRBV15 and TRBJ2-5; D gene uncertain. V shed 0 bases and J shed 5 bases, with 7 bases lying between them. The CDR3 is 13 amino acids. The V gene's germline CDR1 is LNHNV and CDR2 YYDKDF (reference sequence). The CDR3 is CATSRELRETQYF. Here the CDR3 DNA reads TGTGCCACCAGCAGAGAACTTCGGGAGACCCAGTACTTC. The complete variable domain, with remaining parts taken from reference TRBV15 and TRBJ2-5, reads DAMVIQNPRYQVTQFGKPVTLSCSQTLNHNVMYWYQQKSSQAPKLLFHYYDKDFNNEADTPDNFQSRRPNTSFCFLDIRSPGLGDTAMYLCATSRELRETQYFGPGTRLLVL.

This chain uses TRBV7-3 with TRBJ2-3, with TRBD1 matching 9 bases. Germline CDR1 is SGHTA and CDR2 is FQGTGA. The junction had 15 bases not matched to a gene; V was cut back by 5 bases and J by 6 bases. CDR3 length: 17 residues. The CDR3 region has the DNA TGTGCCAGCAGCCCGGGACAGGGAGATGTCGTATCTGATACGCAGTATTTT. Translating gives CASSPGQGDVVSDTQYF.